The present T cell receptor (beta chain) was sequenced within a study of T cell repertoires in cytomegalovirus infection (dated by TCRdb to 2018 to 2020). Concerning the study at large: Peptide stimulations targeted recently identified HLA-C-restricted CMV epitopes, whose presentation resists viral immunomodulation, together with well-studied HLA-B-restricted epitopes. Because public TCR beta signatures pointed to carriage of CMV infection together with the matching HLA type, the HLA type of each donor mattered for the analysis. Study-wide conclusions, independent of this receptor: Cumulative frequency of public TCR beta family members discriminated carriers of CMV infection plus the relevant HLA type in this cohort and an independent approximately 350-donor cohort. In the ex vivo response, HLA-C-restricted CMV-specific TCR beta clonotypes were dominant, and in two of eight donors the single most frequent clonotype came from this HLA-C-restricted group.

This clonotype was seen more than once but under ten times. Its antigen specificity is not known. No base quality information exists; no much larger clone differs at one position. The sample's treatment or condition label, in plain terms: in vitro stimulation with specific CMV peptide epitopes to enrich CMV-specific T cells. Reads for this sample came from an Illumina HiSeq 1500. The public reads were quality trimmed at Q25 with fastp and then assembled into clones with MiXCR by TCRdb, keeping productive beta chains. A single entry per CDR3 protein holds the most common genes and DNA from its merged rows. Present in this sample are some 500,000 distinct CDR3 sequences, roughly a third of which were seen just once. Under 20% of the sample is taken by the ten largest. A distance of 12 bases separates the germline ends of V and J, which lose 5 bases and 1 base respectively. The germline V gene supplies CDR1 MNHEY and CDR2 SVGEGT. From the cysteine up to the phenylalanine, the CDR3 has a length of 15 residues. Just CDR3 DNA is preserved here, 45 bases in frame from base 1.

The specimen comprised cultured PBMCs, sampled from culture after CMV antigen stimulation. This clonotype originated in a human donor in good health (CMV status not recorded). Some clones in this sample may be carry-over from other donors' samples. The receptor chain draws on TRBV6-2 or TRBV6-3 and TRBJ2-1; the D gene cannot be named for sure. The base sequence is TGTGCCAGCAGTGGAGCGCGGCCTTCCTACAATGAGCAGTTCTTC. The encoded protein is CASSGARPSYNEQFF.